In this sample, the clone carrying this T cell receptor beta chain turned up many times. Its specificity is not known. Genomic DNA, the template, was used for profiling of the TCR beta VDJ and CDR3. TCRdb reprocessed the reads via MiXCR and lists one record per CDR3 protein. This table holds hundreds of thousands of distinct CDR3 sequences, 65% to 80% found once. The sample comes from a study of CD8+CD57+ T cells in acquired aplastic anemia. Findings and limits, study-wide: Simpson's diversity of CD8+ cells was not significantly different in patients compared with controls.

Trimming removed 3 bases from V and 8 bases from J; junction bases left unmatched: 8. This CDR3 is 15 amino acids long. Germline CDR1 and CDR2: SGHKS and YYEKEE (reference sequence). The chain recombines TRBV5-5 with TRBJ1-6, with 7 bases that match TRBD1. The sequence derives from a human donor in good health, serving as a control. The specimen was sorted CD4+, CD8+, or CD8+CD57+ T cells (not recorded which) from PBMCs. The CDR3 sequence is CASSSGQAGYSPLHF. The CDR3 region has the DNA TGTGCCAGCAGCTCCGGACAGGCAGGATATTCACCCCTCCACTTT.